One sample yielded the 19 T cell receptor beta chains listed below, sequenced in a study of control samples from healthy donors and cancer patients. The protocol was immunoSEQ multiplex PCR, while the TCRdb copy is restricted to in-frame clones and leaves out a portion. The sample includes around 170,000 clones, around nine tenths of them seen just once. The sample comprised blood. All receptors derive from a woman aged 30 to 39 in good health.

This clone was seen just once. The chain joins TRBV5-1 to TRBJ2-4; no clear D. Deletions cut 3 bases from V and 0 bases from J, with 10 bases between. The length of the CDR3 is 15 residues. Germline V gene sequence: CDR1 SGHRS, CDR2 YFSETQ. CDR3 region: CASSSPGIAKNIQYF. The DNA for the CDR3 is TGCGCCAGCAGCTCCCCAGGAATAGCCAAAAACATTCAGTACTTC.

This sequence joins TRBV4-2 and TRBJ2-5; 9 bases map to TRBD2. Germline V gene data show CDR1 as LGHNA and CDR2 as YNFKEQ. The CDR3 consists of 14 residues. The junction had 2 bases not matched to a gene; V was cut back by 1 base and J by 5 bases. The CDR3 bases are TGTGCCAGCAGCCAAGGTAGCGGGAGCGAGACCCAGTACTTC. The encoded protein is CASSQGSGSETQYF.

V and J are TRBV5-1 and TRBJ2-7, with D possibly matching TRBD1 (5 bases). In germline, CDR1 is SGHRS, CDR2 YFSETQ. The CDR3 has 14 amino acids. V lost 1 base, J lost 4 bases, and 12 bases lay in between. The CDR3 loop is CASSLQGGSYEQYF. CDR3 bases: TGCGCCAGCAGCTTGCAGGGTGGATCGTACGAGCAGTACTTC. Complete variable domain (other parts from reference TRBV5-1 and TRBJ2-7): KAGVTQTPRYLIKTRGQQVTLSCSPISGHRSVSWYQQTPGQGLQFLFEYFSETQRNKGNFPGRFSGRQFSNSRSEMNVSTLELGDSALYLCASSLQGGSYEQYFGPGTRLTVT.

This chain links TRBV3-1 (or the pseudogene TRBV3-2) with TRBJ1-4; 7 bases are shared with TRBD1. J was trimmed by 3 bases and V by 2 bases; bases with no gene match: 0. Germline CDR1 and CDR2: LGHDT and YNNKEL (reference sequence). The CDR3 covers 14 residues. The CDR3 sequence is CASSQQGANEKLFF. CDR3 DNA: TGTGCCAGCAGCCAACAGGGGGCTAATGAAAAACTGTTTTTT.

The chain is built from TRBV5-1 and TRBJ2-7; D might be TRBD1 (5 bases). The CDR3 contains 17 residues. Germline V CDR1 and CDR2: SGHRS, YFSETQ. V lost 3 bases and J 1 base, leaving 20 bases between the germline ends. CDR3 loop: CASSWALRGAASYEQYF. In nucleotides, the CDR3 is TGCGCCAGCAGCTGGGCGTTAAGGGGCGCGGCGTCCTACGAGCAGTACTTC.

CDR3 nucleotide sequence: TGTGCCAGCAGCTTGGGTGTGGAGACCCAGTACTTC. Its translation: CASSLGVETQYF. The gene calls are TRBV5-6 and TRBJ2-5; D remains unclear. CDR3 length equals 12 residues. CDR1 and CDR2 from the germline V gene are SGHDT and YYEEEE. V lost 0 bases, J lost 5 bases, and 5 bases lay in between.

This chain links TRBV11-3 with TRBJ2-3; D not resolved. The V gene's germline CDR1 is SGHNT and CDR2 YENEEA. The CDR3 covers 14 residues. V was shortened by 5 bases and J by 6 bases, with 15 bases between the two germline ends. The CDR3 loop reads CASSPLSGGDTQYF. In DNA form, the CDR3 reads TGTGCCAGCAGCCCTCTTAGTGGTGGGGATACGCAGTATTTT. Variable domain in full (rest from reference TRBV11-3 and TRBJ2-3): EAGVVQSPRYKIIEKKQPVAFWCNPISGHNTLYWYLQNLGQGPELLIRYENEEAVDDSQLPKDRFSAERLKGVDSTLKIQPAELGDSAVYLCASSPLSGGDTQYFGPGTRLTVL.

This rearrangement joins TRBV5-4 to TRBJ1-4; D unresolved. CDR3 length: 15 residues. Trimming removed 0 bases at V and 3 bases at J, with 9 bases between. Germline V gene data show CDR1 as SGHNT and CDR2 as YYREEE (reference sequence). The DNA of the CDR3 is TGTGCCAGCAGCTTGGCTGGGAGGCCTAATGAAAAACTGTTTTTT. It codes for CASSLAGRPNEKLFF.

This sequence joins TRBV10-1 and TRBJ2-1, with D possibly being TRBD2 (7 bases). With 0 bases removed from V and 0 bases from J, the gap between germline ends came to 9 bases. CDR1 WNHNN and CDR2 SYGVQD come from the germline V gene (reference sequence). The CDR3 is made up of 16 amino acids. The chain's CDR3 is CASSESGGHSYNEQFF. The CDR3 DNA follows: TGCGCCAGCAGTGAGTCGGGGGGGCACTCCTACAATGAGCAGTTCTTC.

Here the CDR3 DNA reads TGTGCCAGCAGCACCGACAGGGTAGGCTATGGCTACACCTTC. Its protein is CASSTDRVGYGYTF. The rearrangement uses TRBV5-6 and TRBJ1-2; 7 positions agree with TRBD1. CDR1 is SGHDT and CDR2 is YYEEEE in the germline V gene. The CDR3 loop spans 14 amino acids. Trimming cost V 4 bases and J 4 bases; bases outside gene matches: 7.

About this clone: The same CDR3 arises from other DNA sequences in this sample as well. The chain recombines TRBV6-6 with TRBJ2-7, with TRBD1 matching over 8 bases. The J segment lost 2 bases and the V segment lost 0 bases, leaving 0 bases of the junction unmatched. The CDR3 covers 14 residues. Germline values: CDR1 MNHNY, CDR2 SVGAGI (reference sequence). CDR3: CASSYSQGAYEQYF. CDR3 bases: TGTGCCAGCAGTTACTCACAGGGGGCCTACGAGCAGTACTTC.

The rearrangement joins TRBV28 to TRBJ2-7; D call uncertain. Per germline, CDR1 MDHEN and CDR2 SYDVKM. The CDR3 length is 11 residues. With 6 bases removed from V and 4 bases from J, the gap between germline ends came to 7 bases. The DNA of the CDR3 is TGTGCCAGCAGCCCGAATTACGAGCAGTACTTC. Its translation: CASSPNYEQYF.

The CDR3 nucleotides are TGTGCCAGCAGTGAAGGACAGGGGGGCTATGGCTACACCTTC. As protein: CASSEGQGGYGYTF. This rearrangement joins TRBV6-1 to TRBJ1-2, with 9 bases that match TRBD1. Looked up from germline, CDR1 is MNHNS and CDR2 is SASEGT. Losses at the gene ends were 1 base for V and 4 bases for J; bases not matched to a gene: 1. The CDR3 has 14 residues.

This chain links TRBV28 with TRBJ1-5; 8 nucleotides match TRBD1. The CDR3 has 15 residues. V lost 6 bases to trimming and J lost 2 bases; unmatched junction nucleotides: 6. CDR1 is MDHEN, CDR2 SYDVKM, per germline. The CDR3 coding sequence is TGTGCCAGCAGCGCCTGGGGACAGGGCAATCAGCCCCAGCATTTT. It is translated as CASSAWGQGNQPQHF.

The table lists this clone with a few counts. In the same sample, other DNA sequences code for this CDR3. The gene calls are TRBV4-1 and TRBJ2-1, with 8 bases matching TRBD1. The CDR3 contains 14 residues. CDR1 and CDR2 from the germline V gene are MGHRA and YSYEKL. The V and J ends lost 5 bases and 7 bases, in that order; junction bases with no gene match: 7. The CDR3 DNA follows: TGCGCCAGCAGCTACGGACAGGGTGGGAATGAGCAGTTCTTC. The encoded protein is CASSYGQGGNEQFF.

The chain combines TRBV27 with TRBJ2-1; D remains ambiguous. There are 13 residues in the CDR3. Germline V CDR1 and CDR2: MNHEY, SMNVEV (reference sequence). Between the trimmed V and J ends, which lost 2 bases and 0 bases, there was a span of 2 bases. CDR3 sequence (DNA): TGTGCCAGCAGTTTAATCTCCTACAATGAGCAGTTCTTC. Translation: CASSLISYNEQFF.

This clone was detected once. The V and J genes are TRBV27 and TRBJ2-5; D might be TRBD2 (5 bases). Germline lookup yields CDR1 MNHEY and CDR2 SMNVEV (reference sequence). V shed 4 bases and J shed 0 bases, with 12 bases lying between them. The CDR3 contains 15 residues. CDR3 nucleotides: TGTGCCAGCAGTTCCGTCTTGCGGGACCAAGAGACCCAGTACTTC. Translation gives CASSSVLRDQETQYF.

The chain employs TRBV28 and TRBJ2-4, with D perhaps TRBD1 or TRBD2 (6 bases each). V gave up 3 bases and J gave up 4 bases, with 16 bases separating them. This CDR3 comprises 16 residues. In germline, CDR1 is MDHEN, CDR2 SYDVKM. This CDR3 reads CASSFLGGSGKNIQYF. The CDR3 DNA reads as TGTGCCAGCAGTTTTTTAGGGGGGAGTGGGAAAAACATTCAGTACTTC.

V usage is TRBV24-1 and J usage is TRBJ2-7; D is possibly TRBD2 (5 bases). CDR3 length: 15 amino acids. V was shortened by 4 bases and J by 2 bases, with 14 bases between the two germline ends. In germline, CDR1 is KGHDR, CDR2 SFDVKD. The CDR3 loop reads CATSDPREGAYEQYF. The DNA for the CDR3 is TGTGCCACCAGTGACCCCCGCGAGGGAGCCTACGAGCAGTACTTC.